This T cell receptor (beta chain) derives from a study of neoadjuvant anti-PD-1 for oral cavity cancer. Study overall: Non-progressing patients received a fourth nivolumab dose near day 43, then surgery on days 50-56.

This sample's time point: after neoadjuvant nivolumab, at surgical resection. The patients had HPV-negative, locally advanced oral cavity squamous cell carcinoma. This CDR3 is built from 12 residues. The V gene lost 1 base and the J gene lost 14 bases, with 13 bases spanning the gap. Germline lookup yields CDR1 MGHRA and CDR2 YSYEKL. Findings of the study overall: With three patients per group, TCR findings need larger cohorts.

In the case of this clone: Its antigen is currently unknown.

Produced via immunoSEQ multiplex PCR; TCRdb's table is partial and in-frame only. The sample has approximately 42,000 clones, approximately 80% seen once. The chain combines TRBV4-1 with TRBJ2-3; tentative D call: TRBD1 (6 bases). The source is a person aged 35-79 years with oral cavity squamous cell carcinoma. This specimen was PBMCs, taken after nivolumab (anti-PD-1) treatment. This chain's CDR3 is CASSQVGGARYF. In nucleotides, the CDR3 is TGCGCCAGCAGCCAAGTTGGGGGCGCTAGGTATTTT.